The clone carrying this T cell receptor (beta chain) has just a few counts. Germline CDR1 is MNHNS and CDR2 is SASEGT. The CDR3 extends over 14 amino acids. V dropped 1 base and J dropped 6 bases, with 12 bases sitting between them. The data originate from a study of Tregs in tolerant kidney transplant recipients. Sequenced by immunoSEQ multiplex PCR; TCRdb stores in-frame clones only, minus some. The sample records tens of thousands of clones, about four fifths being singletons. The sequence derives from a human donor in good health. The chain carries TRBV6-1 and TRBJ1-2; D is unresolved. The sample comprised CD4+ T cells from blood. The CDR3 nucleotides are TGTGCCAGCAGTGAAGGGATAGGGAGGGATGGCTACACCTTC. Amino acid sequence: CASSEGIGRDGYTF.